This is a list of T cell receptor beta chains from one sample in a study of cytomegalovirus exposure and HLA in healthy donors. Generated by immunoSEQ multiplex PCR, the TCRdb table keeps only in-frame clones and is missing some. The sample has roughly 84,000 clones, roughly 80% seen once. Sequencing was carried out using PBMCs. The receptors shown here come from a man aged 50-60 years in good health and CMV-seronegative. The CDR3 runs from the conserved cysteine through the conserved F or W. The D gene is left open where the match is weak. Part of the rows lack a size; the others show once, few, many or a class for expanded clones.

>.|.|TRBV7-2|TRBJ1-2
TGTGCCAGCAGCCGGACCGGGACACCTTGGGGCTACACCTTC
CASSRTGTPWGYTF
>.|TRBD1|TRBV7-9|TRBJ1-2
TGTGCCAGCAGCAGGTCTTTGGGGACAGCAGCTAACTATGGCTACACCTTC
CASSRSLGTAANYGYTF
>once|.|TRBV19|TRBJ1-1
TGTGCCAGTAGTGTATTTTCGGGGAGCACTGAAGCTTTCTTT
CASSVFSGSTEAFF
>.|.|TRBV9|TRBJ2-7
TGTGCCAGCAACGCCGGTCCTCTGGAGTACGAGCAGTACTTC
CASNAGPLEYEQYF
>.|.|TRBV6-6|TRBJ1-4
TGTGCCAGCAGTTACTCGCAACAGGCCAATGAAAAACTGTTTTTT
CASSYSQQANEKLFF
>.|.|TRBV2|TRBJ2-1
TGTGCCAGCAGTTGGAGTCGGGAGCAGTTCTTC
CASSWSREQFF
>.|.|TRBV9|TRBJ2-5
TGTGCCAGCAGCGTAGGGATGGGGGGGCACCAAGAGACCCAGTACTTC
CASSVGMGGHQETQYF
>.|.|TRBV4-2|TRBJ2-5
TGTGCCAGCAGCCAAGACCAGGGTGTCCAAGAGACCCAGTACTTC
CASSQDQGVQETQYF
>few|.|TRBV6-1|TRBJ1-5
TGTGCCAGCAGTGAAGTACAGAATCAGCCCCAGCATTTT
CASSEVQNQPQHF
>.|TRBD2|TRBV7-9|TRBJ2-3
TGTGCCAGCAGCGCGTTCAGCGGGGGGGCTTCAGATACGCAGTATTTT
CASSAFSGGASDTQYF
>.|TRBD1|TRBV9|TRBJ1-1
TGTGCCAGCAGCGGGACCGGACAGGGGGCGGGGGGAGAAAATGAAGCTTTCTTT
CASSGTGQGAGGENEAFF
>.|TRBD1|TRBV7-8|TRBJ2-5
TGTGCCAGCAGCTCAGGGGGAGAGACCCAGTACTTC
CASSSGGETQYF
>.|TRBD2|TRBV10-2|TRBJ2-4
TGCGCCAGCATCCAGACTAGCGGGGGAAACATTCAGTACTTC
CASIQTSGGNIQYF
>.|TRBD2|TRBV5-1|TRBJ2-3
TGCGCCAGCAGCTTGGGGCTCGGACTAGCGGCTGGAGATACGCAGTATTTT
CASSLGLGLAAGDTQYF
>few|TRBD2|TRBV9|TRBJ2-7
TGTGCCAGCAGCGTAGGCCAAGGGGCGAGGGAGGGCGAGCAGTACTTC
CASSVGQGAREGEQYF
>.|.|TRBV11-1|TRBJ2-7
TGTGCCAGCAGCGCGGACAGAAATTACGAGCAGTACTTC
CASSADRNYEQYF
>few|TRBD2|TRBV6-1|TRBJ2-5
TGTGCCAGCAGTTCCGGGACTATACAAGAGACCCAGTACTTC
CASSSGTIQETQYF
>few|TRBD1|TRBV18|TRBJ2-7
TGTGCCAGCTCACCGGTGATGGGACAGTCCTACGAGCAGTACTTC
CASSPVMGQSYEQYF
>few|TRBD1|TRBV7-9|TRBJ2-7
TGTGCCAGCAGCTCCTTCGGGGACAGGGTGTACTTC
CASSSFGDRVYF
>.|TRBD2|TRBV4-3|TRBJ2-2
TGCGCCAGCAGCCAAGAAGTACTAGCGGGGGGGAGGAACACCGGGGAGCTGTTTTTT
CASSQEVLAGGRNTGELFF
>once|.|TRBV28|TRBJ2-1
TGTGCCAGCAGTTTGGGGGGAACGGCCCACAATGAGCAGTTCTTC
CASSLGGTAHNEQFF
>.|.|TRBV13|TRBJ2-6
TGTGCCAGCAGCTTAAGCGAGGCTTACTTTGGGGCCAACGTCCTGACTTTC
CASSLSEAYFGANVLTF
>.|.|TRBV29-1|TRBJ2-1
TGCAGCGCCGAAACTAGCTATGAGCAGTTCTTC
CSAETSYEQFF
>.|.|TRBV15|TRBJ2-6
TGTGCCACCAGCAGAGGAGACAGCTCTGGGGCCAACGTCCTGACTTTC
CATSRGDSSGANVLTF
>.|.|TRBV6-1|TRBJ1-5
TGTGCCAGTGTAAACCGGGGGGATAGCAATCAGCCCCAGCATTTT
CASVNRGDSNQPQHF
>.|TRBD1|TRBV2|TRBJ2-2
TGTGCCAGCAGCCTTAGACAGGGCGAAGGGGAGCTGTTTTTT
CASSLRQGEGELFF
>.|TRBD1|TRBV18|TRBJ1-6
TGTGCCAGCCACGGGACAGGGTCTCTCCGAGGAGCACCCCTCCACTTT
CASHGTGSLRGAPLHF
>.|.|TRBV2|TRBJ1-6
TGTGCCAGCAGTTGGAGCTCCTATAATTCACCCCTCCACTTT
CASSWSSYNSPLHF
>few|TRBD2|TRBV5-4|TRBJ2-1
TGTGCCAGCAGGCGCGGGGGATACAATGAGCAGTTCTTC
CASRRGGYNEQFF
>.|.|TRBV6-6|TRBJ1-5
TGTGCCAGCACCCCCGACAGGAATAATCAGCCCCAGCATTTT
CASTPDRNNQPQHF
>once|TRBD1|TRBV7-2|TRBJ2-1
TGTGCCAGCACCTGGGGGACAGGGGTCGTAGGTGAGCAGTTCTTC
CASTWGTGVVGEQFF
>.|TRBD2|TRBV5-1|TRBJ2-1
TGCGCCAGCAGACCTCAAAGCGGGGTTTACAATGAGCAGTTCTTC
CASRPQSGVYNEQFF
>.|TRBD1|TRBV4-1|TRBJ2-3
TGCGCCAGCAGCCATCCGGGACAGCCAGATACGCAGTATTTT
CASSHPGQPDTQYF
>.|TRBD1|TRBV5-4|TRBJ2-1
TGTGCCAGCAGCTCCGGACAGGGCAATGAGCAGTTCTTC
CASSSGQGNEQFF
>few|.|TRBV19|TRBJ2-6
TGTGCCAGTAGGATACGGGAGATCGCTGGGGCCAACGTCCTGACTTTC
CASRIREIAGANVLTF
>.|TRBD1|TRBV27|TRBJ2-2
TGTGCCAGCAGTTTGGGCACAGGGGGACCCGGGGAGCTGTTTTTT
CASSLGTGGPGELFF
>once|.|TRBV5-1|TRBJ1-2
TGCGCCAGCAGCATATTTGACAGTGATGGCTACACCTTC
CASSIFDSDGYTF
>.|.|TRBV6-6|TRBJ1-1
TGTGCCAGCAGTCGGGGAGGGCGCGGGACTGAAGCTTTCTTT
CASSRGGRGTEAFF
>once|.|TRBV5-1|TRBJ1-2
TGCGCCAGCAGCTCAAGCGGGGACCCCTCGGTGGGTGGCTACACCTTC
CASSSSGDPSVGGYTF
>.|TRBD1|TRBV6-1|TRBJ1-2
TGTGCCAGCAGTGAATCCCCCCCAACGTACGACAGGGCAAACTATGGCTACACCTTC
CASSESPPTYDRANYGYTF
>.|TRBD2|TRBV2|TRBJ2-3
TGTGCCAGCAGGGGACTAGGGAGAGATACGCAGTATTTT
CASRGLGRDTQYF
>.|.|TRBV5-1|TRBJ2-3
TGCGCCAGCAGCTTGACCCCAGGGAGCACAGATACGCAGTATTTT
CASSLTPGSTDTQYF
>once|.|TRBV7-3|TRBJ2-7
TGTGCCAGCAGCTTAGACGGAGGACTACCCTACGAGCAGTACTTC
CASSLDGGLPYEQYF
>.|.|TRBV12-5|TRBJ2-3
TGTGCTAGTGGTTTTATAGATCCGTCAGATACGCAGTATTTT
CASGFIDPSDTQYF
>few|.|TRBV5-4|TRBJ2-1
TGTGCCAGCAGCCTGAGCCCCTACAATGAGCAGTTCTTC
CASSLSPYNEQFF
>.|.|TRBV7-9|TRBJ2-3
TGTGCCAGCAGATCGTCTTGGGCCGATACGCAGTATTTT
CASRSSWADTQYF
>once|TRBD2|TRBV27|TRBJ2-7
TGTGCCAGCAGTCTCCGGACTAGCGGGAGCTCCGACGAGCAGTACTTC
CASSLRTSGSSDEQYF
>.|.|TRBV15|TRBJ1-2
TGTGCCACCAGCAGAGACGTCGGTGCGATTTATGGCTACACCTTC
CATSRDVGAIYGYTF
>.|.|TRBV5-5|TRBJ2-2
TGTGCCAGCAGCTTCGTCCGACGGGTCACCGGGGAGCTGTTTTTT
CASSFVRRVTGELFF
>.|.|TRBV4-2|TRBJ1-5
TGTGCCAGCAGCCAAGATCGAGCGGGCAATCAGCCCCAGCATTTT
CASSQDRAGNQPQHF
>.|.|TRBV11-2|TRBJ2-1
TGTGCCAGCAGCCCCAGGGCCGGACTAACAGACAATGAGCAGTTCTTC
CASSPRAGLTDNEQFF
>.|.|TRBV5-1|TRBJ1-6
TGCGCCAGCAGCGAACAGGGTACCCATAATTCACCCCTCCACTTT
CASSEQGTHNSPLHF
>.|TRBD2|TRBV12-5|TRBJ2-2
TGTGCTAGTAAGCGGGGGAACACCGGGGAGCTGTTTTTT
CASKRGNTGELFF
>.|.|TRBV21-1|TRBJ2-1
TGTGCCAGCAGCAAACCCCACAGGGATGAGCAGTTCTTC
CASSKPHRDEQFF